Following are 17 T cell receptor beta chains from one sample sequenced in a study of CD8 T cells in Susac syndrome. The RNA input was roughly 0.45 to 1 ug, and it was reverse transcribed with random hexamers. TCRdb analysed the immunoSEQ multiplex PCR reads with MiXCR anew, one entry per CDR3 protein. The sample carries some 110,000 distinct CDR3 sequences, roughly 95% recorded once. Sequenced: CD8+ T cells from PBMCs. The receptors derive from a human donor with Susac syndrome.

The chain recombines TRBV7-9 with TRBJ2-1, with 10 bases matching TRBD2. The V and J ends lost 4 bases and 8 bases, in that order; junction bases with no gene match: 11. The CDR3 runs to 16 residues. The germline gives CDR1 SEHNR, CDR2 FQNEAQ (reference sequence). CDR3: CASSSALAGVFDEQFF. CDR3 sequence (DNA): TGTGCCAGCAGCTCAGCCCTAGCGGGGGTTTTTGATGAGCAGTTCTTC.

In its sample, this clonotype was seen a few times. The chain recombines TRBV12-5 with TRBJ2-7; TRBD2 is a possible D gene (5 bases). CDR3 length equals 11 residues. CDR1 is LGHNT and CDR2 is FRNRAP in the germline V gene. The V gene lost 6 bases and the J gene lost 4 bases, with 7 bases spanning the gap. The CDR3 sequence: CASGPGYEQYF. In DNA form, the CDR3 reads TGTGCTAGTGGCCCGGGGTACGAGCAGTACTTC.

This chain joins TRBV13 and TRBJ2-7, with D tentatively TRBD2 (5 bases). Germline loops: CDR1 PRHDT, CDR2 FYEKMQ (reference sequence). V lost 1 base and J 2 bases, leaving 9 bases between the germline ends. This CDR3 has 14 residues. The chain's CDR3 is CASSLVGNPYEQYF. In DNA, the CDR3 is TGTGCCAGCAGCTTAGTCGGGAATCCCTACGAGCAGTACTTC.

The rearrangement joins TRBV12-3 or TRBV12-4 to TRBJ1-2; D unresolved. Trimming stripped 3 bases from V and 2 bases from J, with 10 bases between. This CDR3 has 14 amino acids. CDR3: CASSLQTRNYGYTF. CDR3 nucleotides: TGTGCCAGCAGTTTGCAAACGCGAAACTATGGCTACACCTTC.

CDR3 in amino acids: CASSLRGYEAFF. In DNA, the CDR3 is TGCGCCAGCAGCCTTCGCGGATATGAAGCTTTCTTT. This chain uses TRBV4-3 with TRBJ1-1; D gene uncertain. The CDR3 sequence is 12 residues long. Germline V gene sequence: CDR1 LGHNA, CDR2 YSLEER. V was clipped by 4 bases and J by 7 bases, with 10 bases between them.

This rearrangement joins TRBV7-2 to TRBJ2-5; TRBD2 matches 10 bases. The CDR3 length is 16 residues. The junction had 9 bases not matched to a gene; V was cut back by 3 bases and J by 5 bases. CDR1 is SGHTA and CDR2 is FQGNSA in the germline V gene. CDR3 protein: CASSFDRTSGEETQYF. CDR3 coding DNA: TGTGCCAGCAGCTTTGATAGGACTAGCGGTGAGGAGACCCAGTACTTC.

The chain combines TRBV9 with TRBJ2-2, with D perhaps given as TRBD1 or TRBD2 (6 bases each). The CDR3 is 16 amino acids. The germline V gene has CDR1 SGDLS and CDR2 YYNGEE. Trimming removed 3 bases from V and 0 bases from J, with 12 bases in between. The CDR3 spells CASSASGGSNTGELFF. CDR3 sequence (DNA): TGTGCCAGCAGCGCCTCCGGGGGCTCGAACACCGGGGAGCTGTTTTTT.

The rearrangement joins TRBV20-1 to TRBJ2-3, with a possible D match to TRBD1 (6 bases). The CDR3 has 14 amino acids. V shed 1 base and J shed 6 bases, with 14 bases lying between them. CDR1 and CDR2 (germline): DFQATT, SNEGSKA (reference sequence). The CDR3 region is CSARGQGKGDTQYF. CDR3 coding DNA: TGCAGTGCTAGAGGGCAGGGGAAGGGGGATACGCAGTATTTT.

The chain employs TRBV14 and TRBJ2-2; 9 positions agree with TRBD1. The CDR3 has 16 amino acids. The V gene's germline CDR1 is SGHDN and CDR2 FVKESK. The junction had 3 bases not matched to a gene; V was cut back by 0 bases and J by 4 bases. In DNA, the CDR3 is TGTGCCAGCAGCCAAGAGGGACAGGGTGGCACCGGGGAGCTGTTTTTT. Protein product: CASSQEGQGGTGELFF. Filled out from reference TRBV14 and TRBJ2-2, the complete variable domain reads EAGVTQFPSHSVIEKGQTVTLRCDPISGHDNLYWYRRVMGKEIKFLLHFVKESKQDESGMPNNRFLAERTGGTYSTLKVQPAELEDSGVYFCASSQEGQGGTGELFFGEGSRLTVL.

The chain uses TRBV4-2 and TRBJ2-7; perhaps D is TRBD1 or TRBD2 (6 bases each). Germline values: CDR1 LGHNA, CDR2 YNFKEQ. V was clipped by 0 bases and J by 0 bases, with 12 bases between them. This CDR3 is built from 16 residues. The CDR3 coding sequence is TGTGCCAGCAGCCAAGACGTCGGGGGCACCTCCTACGAGCAGTACTTC. Protein product: CASSQDVGGTSYEQYF.

V usage is TRBV20-1 and J usage is TRBJ2-1; 9 nucleotides align to TRBD2. Germline V gene sequence: CDR1 DFQATT, CDR2 SNEGSKA (reference sequence). The CDR3 has 15 amino acids. V lost 0 bases to trimming and J lost 2 bases; unmatched junction nucleotides: 2. CDR3 sequence reads: CSARESGGPYNEQFF. CDR3 bases: TGCAGTGCTAGAGAGAGCGGGGGGCCCTACAATGAGCAGTTCTTC.

The chain combines TRBV29-1 with TRBJ2-1; 7 positions agree with TRBD1. The germline V gene has CDR1 SQVTM and CDR2 ANQGSEA. The CDR3 has 13 residues. J was trimmed by 3 bases and V by 6 bases; bases with no gene match: 5. DNA of the CDR3: TGCAGCGTGGAGACAGGGATCTACAATGAGCAGTTCTTC. Protein sequence: CSVETGIYNEQFF.

V is TRBV6-5 and J is TRBJ1-5; 7 nucleotides line up with TRBD1. V shed 2 bases, J shed 1 base, and the junction held 2 bases outside the gene matches. This CDR3 region has 15 residues. Germline V CDR1 and CDR2: MNHEY, SVGAGI. For the CDR3, the DNA is TGTGCCAGCAGTTACGACAGGGCGAGCAATCAGCCCCAGCATTTT. Translated, it gives CASSYDRASNQPQHF.

The CDR3 reads CASTGPLLTQYF. CDR3 nucleotides: TGTGCCAGCACCGGTCCGCTTCTTACGCAGTATTTT. The V gene is TRBV6-2 or TRBV6-3, the J gene TRBJ2-3; D call uncertain. The V end was cut by 7 bases, the J end by 8 bases, with 13 bases between. The CDR3 sequence is 12 residues long. Looked up from germline, CDR1 is MNHEY and CDR2 is SVGEGT.

This chain links TRBV27 with TRBJ1-5; D ambiguous. The V gene lost 0 bases and the J gene lost 2 bases, with 8 bases spanning the gap. Germline V gives CDR1 MNHEY, CDR2 SMNVEV (reference sequence). The CDR3 extends over 15 amino acids. The CDR3 DNA reads TGTGCCAGCAGTTTATCGATTGGGGGCAATCAGCCCCAGCATTTT. Protein product: CASSLSIGGNQPQHF.

This clonotype came up once. The rearrangement links TRBV20-1 to TRBJ2-7; 7 bases are shared with TRBD2. V trimming: 6 bases; J trimming: 2 bases; junction bases outside the gene matches: 10. This CDR3 has 14 residues. Germline V gene lookup returns CDR1 DFQATT and CDR2 SNEGSKA (reference sequence). The CDR3 is CSAEGREGAYEQYF. In nucleotides, the CDR3 is TGCAGTGCCGAGGGGAGGGAGGGCGCCTACGAGCAGTACTTC.

V usage is TRBV5-4 and J usage is TRBJ2-5, with D perhaps matching TRBD1 (6 bases). The CDR3 length is 13 residues. CDR1 and CDR2 from the germline V gene are SGHNT and YYREEE (reference sequence). V was clipped by 5 bases and J by 1 base, with 9 bases between them. This CDR3 reads CASRSDSQETQYF. CDR3 bases: TGTGCCAGCAGGTCGGACAGCCAAGAGACCCAGTACTTC.